The sequence of this TCR beta chain was determined in a study of T-cell memory formation after mild COVID-19. Findings and limits, study-wide: Shrinking CD4+ clones were chiefly CM and EM; CD8+ ones were chiefly EMRA. Pre-infection memory held some responding clones, suggesting pre-existing cross-reactive T cells responded.

TCRdb passed the 5' RACE reads through MiXCR, listing each CDR3 protein once. The repertoire holds 110,000 to 150,000 distinct CDR3 sequences, with more than 13% as singletons. Note on this clonotype: What it binds is not known.

Germline CDR1 and CDR2: SEHNR and FQNEAQ (reference sequence). The CDR3 length is 12 residues. Between the trimmed V and J ends, which lost 0 bases and 9 bases, there was a span of 6 bases. The sequencing sample was made of PBMCs or a T cell subset sorted from them (not recorded which). The clonotype was recovered from an adult woman who had mild COVID-19 (a few samples of this study predate the infection). Cell type and time point are not known. The V and J genes are TRBV7-9 and TRBJ1-5; no clear D gene. DNA of the CDR3: TGTGCCAGCAGCTTAGCAGACTGGCCCCAGCATTTT. Translating it yields CASSLADWPQHF.